What follows describes a single TCR beta chain. This entry is derived from a study of technical replicates of blood from a few donors. Profiling relied on immunoSEQ multiplex PCR, and the TCRdb table lists in-frame clones only, not all of them. Of over 80,000 clones in the sample, approximately 96% were seen once. The origin of this receptor is a human donor in good health. Sample: T cells isolated from PBMCs.

CDR3 nucleotide sequence: TGTGCCATGGGACTCTCCTACGAGCAGTACTTC. Translated, it gives CAMGLSYEQYF. The chain combines TRBV10-3 with TRBJ2-7, with TRBD2 as a possible D gene (6 bases). The ends were cut back, 9 bases at V and 0 bases at J, with 6 bases in the middle. CDR3 length equals 11 residues. Germline-derived CDR1 and CDR2 are ENHRY and SYGVKD.